This T cell receptor beta chain derives from a study of regulatory T cells in long-lasting Graves disease. This clonotype was seen many times. The CDR3 runs to 18 residues. Germline trimming cut 5 bases from V and 0 bases from J; bases unmatched to any gene: 14. The germline gives CDR1 SGHTA, CDR2 FQGNSA. Through Arm-PCR of CDR3 regions and iRepertoire HTBI primers, TCR beta libraries were built. TCRdb itself ran the multiplex PCR reads through MiXCR, one entry per CDR3 protein. This table holds approximately 470,000 distinct CDR3 sequences, 16% found once. As to time point: newly diagnosed GD, antithyroid drugs for less than 3 months. PBMCs were the source of the RNA used for TCR sequencing. The same sample was also studied in work on T cells in Graves' hyperthyroidism and ophthalmopathy.

The clonotype was recovered from a man in his forties with Graves disease. The source material was peripheral blood mononuclear cells (PBMCs), sampled at new diagnosis, from a patient treated with antithyroid drugs. The chain carries TRBV7-2 and TRBJ2-3; 7 nucleotides align to TRBD2. CDR3 in DNA: TGTGCCAGCAGCCGAGGGGCTAGCGGATACTCTAGCACAGATACGCAGTATTTT. Protein product: CASSRGASGYSSTDTQYF.